The sequence of this T cell receptor beta chain was determined in a study of blood T cell repertoires in COVID-19. Germline assignment: CDR1 SEHNR and CDR2 FQNEAQ (reference sequence). CDR3 size: 13 residues. After removal of 5 bases from V and 8 bases from J, the junction contained 6 bases not matched to a gene. Clones were read by immunoSEQ multiplex PCR, and TCRdb kept only the in-frame ones, dropping some. The table lists 90,000 to 110,000 clones, 85% of them singletons. The chain combines TRBV7-9 with TRBJ1-2, with 9 bases that match TRBD1. The TCR sequence derives from a man between 45 and 60 years old with acute or convalescent COVID-19. Sequenced sample: peripheral blood. CDR3 residues: CASSLQGAQGYTF. For the CDR3, the DNA is TGTGCCAGCAGCCTACAGGGGGCGCAAGGCTACACCTTC.